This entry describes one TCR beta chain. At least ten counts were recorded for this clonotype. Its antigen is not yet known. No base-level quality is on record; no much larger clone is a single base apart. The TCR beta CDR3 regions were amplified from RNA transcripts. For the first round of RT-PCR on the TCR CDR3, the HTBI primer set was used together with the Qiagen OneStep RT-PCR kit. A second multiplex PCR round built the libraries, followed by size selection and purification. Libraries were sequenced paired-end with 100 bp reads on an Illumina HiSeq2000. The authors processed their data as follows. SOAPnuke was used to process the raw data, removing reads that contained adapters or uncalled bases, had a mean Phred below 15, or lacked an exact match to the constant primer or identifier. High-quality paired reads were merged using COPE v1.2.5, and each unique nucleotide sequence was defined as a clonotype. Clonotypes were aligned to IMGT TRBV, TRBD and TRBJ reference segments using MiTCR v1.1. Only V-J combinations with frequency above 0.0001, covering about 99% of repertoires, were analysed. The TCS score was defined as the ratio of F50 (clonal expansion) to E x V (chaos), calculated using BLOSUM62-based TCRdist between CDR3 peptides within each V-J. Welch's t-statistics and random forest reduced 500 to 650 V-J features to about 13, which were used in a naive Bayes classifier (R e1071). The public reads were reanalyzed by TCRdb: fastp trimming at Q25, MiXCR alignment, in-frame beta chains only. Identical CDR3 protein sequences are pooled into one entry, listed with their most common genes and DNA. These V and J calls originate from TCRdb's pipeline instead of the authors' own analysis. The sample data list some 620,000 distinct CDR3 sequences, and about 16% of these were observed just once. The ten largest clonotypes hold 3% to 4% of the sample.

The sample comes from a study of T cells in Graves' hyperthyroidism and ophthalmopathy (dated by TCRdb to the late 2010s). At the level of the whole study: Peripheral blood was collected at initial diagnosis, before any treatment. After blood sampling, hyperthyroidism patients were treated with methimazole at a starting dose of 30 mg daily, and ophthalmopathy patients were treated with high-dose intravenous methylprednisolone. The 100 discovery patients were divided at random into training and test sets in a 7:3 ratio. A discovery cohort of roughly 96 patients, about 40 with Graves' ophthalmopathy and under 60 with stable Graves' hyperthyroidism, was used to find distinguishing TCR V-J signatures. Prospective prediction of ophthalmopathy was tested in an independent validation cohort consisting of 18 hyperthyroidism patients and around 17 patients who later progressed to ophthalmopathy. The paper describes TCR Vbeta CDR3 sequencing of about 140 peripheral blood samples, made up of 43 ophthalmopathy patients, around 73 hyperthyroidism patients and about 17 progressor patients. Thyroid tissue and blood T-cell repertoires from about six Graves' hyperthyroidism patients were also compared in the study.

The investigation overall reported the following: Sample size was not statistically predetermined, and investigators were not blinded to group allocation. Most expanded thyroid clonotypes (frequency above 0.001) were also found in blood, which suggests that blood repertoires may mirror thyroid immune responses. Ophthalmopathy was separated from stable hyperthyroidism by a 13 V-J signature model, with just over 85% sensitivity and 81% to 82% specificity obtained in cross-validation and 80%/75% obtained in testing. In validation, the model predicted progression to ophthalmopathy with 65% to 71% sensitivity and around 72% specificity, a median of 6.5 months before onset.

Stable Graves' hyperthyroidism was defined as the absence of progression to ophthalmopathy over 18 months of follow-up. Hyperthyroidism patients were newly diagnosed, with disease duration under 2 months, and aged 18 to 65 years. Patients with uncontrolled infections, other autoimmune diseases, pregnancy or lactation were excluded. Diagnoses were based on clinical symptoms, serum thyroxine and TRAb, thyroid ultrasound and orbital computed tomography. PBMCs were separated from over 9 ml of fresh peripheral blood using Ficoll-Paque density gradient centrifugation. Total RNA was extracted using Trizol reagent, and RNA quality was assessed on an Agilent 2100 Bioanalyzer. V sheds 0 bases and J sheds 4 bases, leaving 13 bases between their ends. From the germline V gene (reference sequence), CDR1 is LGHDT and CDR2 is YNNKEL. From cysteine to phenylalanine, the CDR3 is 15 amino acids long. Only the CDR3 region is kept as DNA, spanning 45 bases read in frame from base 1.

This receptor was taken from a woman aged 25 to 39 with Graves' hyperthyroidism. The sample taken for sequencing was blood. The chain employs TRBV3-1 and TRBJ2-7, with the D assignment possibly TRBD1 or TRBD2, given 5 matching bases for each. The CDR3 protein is CASSQDTDWGYEQYF. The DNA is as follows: TGTGCCAGCAGCCAAGACACAGACTGGGGGTACGAGCAGTACTTC.